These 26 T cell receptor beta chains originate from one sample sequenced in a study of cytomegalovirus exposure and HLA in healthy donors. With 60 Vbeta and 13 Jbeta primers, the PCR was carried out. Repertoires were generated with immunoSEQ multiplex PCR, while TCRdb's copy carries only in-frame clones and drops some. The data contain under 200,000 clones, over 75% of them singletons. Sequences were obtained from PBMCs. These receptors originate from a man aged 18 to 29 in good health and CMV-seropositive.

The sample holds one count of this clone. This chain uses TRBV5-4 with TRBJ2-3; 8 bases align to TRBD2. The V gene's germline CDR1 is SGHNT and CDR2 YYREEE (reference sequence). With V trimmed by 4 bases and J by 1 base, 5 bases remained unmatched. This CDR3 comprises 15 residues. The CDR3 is CASSVYGGGTDTQYF. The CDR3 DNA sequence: TGTGCCAGCAGCGTGTACGGGGGGGGCACAGATACGCAGTATTTT.

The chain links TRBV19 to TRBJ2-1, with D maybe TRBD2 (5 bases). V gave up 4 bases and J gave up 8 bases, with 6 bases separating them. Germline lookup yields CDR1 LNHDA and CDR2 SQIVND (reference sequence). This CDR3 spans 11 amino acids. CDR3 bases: TGTGCCAGTAGTAGGCGGGATGAGCAGTTCTTC. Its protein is CASSRRDEQFF. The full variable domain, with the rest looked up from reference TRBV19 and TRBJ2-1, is DGGITQSPKYLFRKEGQNVTLSCEQNLNHDAMYWYRQDPGQGLRLIYYSQIVNDFQKGDIAEGYSVSREKKESFPLTVTSAQKNPTAFYLCASSRRDEQFFGPGTRLTVL.

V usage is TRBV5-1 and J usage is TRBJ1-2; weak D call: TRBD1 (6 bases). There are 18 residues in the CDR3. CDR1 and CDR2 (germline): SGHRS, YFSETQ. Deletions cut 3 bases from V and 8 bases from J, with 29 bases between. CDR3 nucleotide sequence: TGCGCCAGCAGCTCCACAGGGTTCGCCGGCGGTTTCGATCAGGGCTACACCTTC. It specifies CASSSTGFAGGFDQGYTF. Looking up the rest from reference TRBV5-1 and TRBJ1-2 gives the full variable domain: KAGVTQTPRYLIKTRGQQVTLSCSPISGHRSVSWYQQTPGQGLQFLFEYFSETQRNKGNFPGRFSGRQFSNSRSEMNVSTLELGDSALYLCASSSTGFAGGFDQGYTFGSGTRLTVV.

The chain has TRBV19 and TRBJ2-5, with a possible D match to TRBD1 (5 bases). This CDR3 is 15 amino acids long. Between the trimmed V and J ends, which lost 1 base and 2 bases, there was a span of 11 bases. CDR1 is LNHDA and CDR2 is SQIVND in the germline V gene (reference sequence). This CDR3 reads CASSIVPGLQETQYF. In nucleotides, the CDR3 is TGTGCCAGTAGTATAGTCCCAGGGCTGCAAGAGACCCAGTACTTC. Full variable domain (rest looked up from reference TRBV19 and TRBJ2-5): DGGITQSPKYLFRKEGQNVTLSCEQNLNHDAMYWYRQDPGQGLRLIYYSQIVNDFQKGDIAEGYSVSREKKESFPLTVTSAQKNPTAFYLCASSIVPGLQETQYFGPGTRLLVL.

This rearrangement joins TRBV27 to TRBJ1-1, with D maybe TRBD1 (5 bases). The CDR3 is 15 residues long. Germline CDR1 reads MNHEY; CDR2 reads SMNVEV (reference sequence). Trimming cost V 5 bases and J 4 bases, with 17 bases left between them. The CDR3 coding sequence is TGTGCCAGCAGTCCCCTTAGGGGTGCCGGCACTGAAGCTTTCTTT. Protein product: CASSPLRGAGTEAFF.

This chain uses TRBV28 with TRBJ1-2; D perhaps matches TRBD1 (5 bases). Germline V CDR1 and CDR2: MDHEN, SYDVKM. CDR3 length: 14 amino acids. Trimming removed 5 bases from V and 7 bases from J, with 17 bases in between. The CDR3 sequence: CASSLAGRAGGYTF. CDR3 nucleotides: TGTGCCAGCAGTCTAGCGGGGCGGGCTGGTGGCTACACCTTC.

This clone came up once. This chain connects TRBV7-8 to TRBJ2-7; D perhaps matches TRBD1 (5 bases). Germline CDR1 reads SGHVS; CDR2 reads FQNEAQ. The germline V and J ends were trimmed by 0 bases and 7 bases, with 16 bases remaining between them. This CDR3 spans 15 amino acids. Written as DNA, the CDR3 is TGTGCCAGCAGCTTAGCGAGGACAAACAATCCGGAGCAGTACTTC. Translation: CASSLARTNNPEQYF.

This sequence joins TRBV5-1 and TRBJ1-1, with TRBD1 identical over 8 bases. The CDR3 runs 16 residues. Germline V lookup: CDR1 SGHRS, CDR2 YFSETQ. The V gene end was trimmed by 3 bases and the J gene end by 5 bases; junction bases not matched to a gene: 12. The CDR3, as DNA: TGCGCCAGCAGCTATTCCGGGACAGGTGGGAAGACTGAAGCTTTCTTT. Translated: CASSYSGTGGKTEAFF.

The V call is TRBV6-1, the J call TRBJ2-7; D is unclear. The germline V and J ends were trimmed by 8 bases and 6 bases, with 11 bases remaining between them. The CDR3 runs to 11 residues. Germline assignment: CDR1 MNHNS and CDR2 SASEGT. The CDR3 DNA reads TGTGCCAGCCCCCTGGGCGTCGAGCAGTACTTC. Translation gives CASPLGVEQYF.

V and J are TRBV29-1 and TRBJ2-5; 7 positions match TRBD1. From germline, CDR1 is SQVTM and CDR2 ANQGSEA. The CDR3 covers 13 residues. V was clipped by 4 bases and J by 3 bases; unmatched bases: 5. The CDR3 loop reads CSVGPDREETQYF. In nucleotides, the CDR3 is TGCAGCGTTGGCCCTGACAGGGAAGAGACCCAGTACTTC.

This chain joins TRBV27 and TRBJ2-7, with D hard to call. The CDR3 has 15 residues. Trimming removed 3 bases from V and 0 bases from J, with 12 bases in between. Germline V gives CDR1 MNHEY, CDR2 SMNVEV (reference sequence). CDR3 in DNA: TGTGCCAGCAGTTTTCACCCCCGGAGCTCCTACGAGCAGTACTTC. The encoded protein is CASSFHPRSSYEQYF.

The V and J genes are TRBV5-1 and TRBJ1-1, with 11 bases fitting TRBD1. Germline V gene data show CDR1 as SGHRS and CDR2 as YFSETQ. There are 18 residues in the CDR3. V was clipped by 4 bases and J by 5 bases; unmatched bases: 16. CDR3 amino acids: CASSLYRDRGKERTEAFF. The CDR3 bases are TGCGCCAGCAGCCTCTATCGGGACAGGGGGAAGGAAAGAACTGAAGCTTTCTTT. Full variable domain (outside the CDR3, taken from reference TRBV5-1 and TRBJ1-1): KAGVTQTPRYLIKTRGQQVTLSCSPISGHRSVSWYQQTPGQGLQFLFEYFSETQRNKGNFPGRFSGRQFSNSRSEMNVSTLELGDSALYLCASSLYRDRGKERTEAFFGQGTRLTVV.

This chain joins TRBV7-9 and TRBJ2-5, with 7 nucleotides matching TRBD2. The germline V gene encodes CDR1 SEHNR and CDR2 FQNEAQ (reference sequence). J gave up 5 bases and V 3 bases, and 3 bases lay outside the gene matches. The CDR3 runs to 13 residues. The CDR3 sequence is CASSFNGGETQYF. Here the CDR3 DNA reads TGTGCCAGCAGCTTTAACGGGGGGGAGACCCAGTACTTC. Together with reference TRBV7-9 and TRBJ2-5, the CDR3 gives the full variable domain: DTGVSQNPRHKITKRGQNVTFRCDPISEHNRLYWYRQTLGQGPEFLTYFQNEAQLEKSRLLSDRFSAERPKGSFSTLEIQRTEQGDSAMYLCASSFNGGETQYFGPGTRLLVL.

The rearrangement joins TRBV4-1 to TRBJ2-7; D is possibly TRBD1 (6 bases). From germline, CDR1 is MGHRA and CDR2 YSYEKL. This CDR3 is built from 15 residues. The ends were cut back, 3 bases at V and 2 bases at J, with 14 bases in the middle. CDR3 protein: CASSHLTGETYEQYF. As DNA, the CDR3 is TGCGCCAGCAGCCACCTGACAGGAGAAACCTACGAGCAGTACTTC.

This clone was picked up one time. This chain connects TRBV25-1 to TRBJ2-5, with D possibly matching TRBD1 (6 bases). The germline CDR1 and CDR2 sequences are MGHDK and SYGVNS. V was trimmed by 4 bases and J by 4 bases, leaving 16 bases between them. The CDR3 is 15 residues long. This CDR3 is CASSVRTGGGETQYF. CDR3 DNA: TGTGCCAGCAGTGTACGGACTGGGGGCGGAGAGACCCAGTACTTC. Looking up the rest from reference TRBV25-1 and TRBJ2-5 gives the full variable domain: EADIYQTPRYLVIGTGKKITLECSQTMGHDKMYWYQQDPGMELHLIHYSYGVNSTEKGDLSSESTVSRIRTEHFPLTLESARPSHTSQYLCASSVRTGGGETQYFGPGTRLLVL.

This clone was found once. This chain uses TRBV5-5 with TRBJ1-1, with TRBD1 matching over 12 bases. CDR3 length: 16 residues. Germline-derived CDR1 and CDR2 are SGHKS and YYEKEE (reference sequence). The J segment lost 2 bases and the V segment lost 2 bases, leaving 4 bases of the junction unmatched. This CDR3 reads CASSFGTGGINTEAFF. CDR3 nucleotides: TGTGCCAGCAGCTTCGGGACAGGGGGCATAAACACTGAAGCTTTCTTT.

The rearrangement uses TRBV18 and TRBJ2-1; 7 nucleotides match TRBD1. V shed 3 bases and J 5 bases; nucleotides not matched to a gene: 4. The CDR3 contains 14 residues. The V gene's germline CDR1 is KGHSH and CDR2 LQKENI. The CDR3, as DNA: TGTGCCAGCTCACCGGGACAGTCGGACAATGAGCAGTTCTTC. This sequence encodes CASSPGQSDNEQFF.

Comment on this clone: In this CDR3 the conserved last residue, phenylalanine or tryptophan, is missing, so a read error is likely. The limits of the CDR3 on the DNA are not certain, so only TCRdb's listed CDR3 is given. Here the CDR3 reads CASIGTGGAFNL. The chain carries TRBV6-5 and TRBJ2-7; no check of the table's D call, TRBD1, against the DNA was made. Termini included, the CDR3 measures 12 amino acids. CDR1 MNHEY and CDR2 SVGAGI come from the germline V gene.

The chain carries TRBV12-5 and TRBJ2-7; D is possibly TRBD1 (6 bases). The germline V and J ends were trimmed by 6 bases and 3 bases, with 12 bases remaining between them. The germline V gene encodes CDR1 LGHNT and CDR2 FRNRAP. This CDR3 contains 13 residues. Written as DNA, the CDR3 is TGTGCTAGTGGACCTGACAGGAACTACGAGCAGTACTTC. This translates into CASGPDRNYEQYF.

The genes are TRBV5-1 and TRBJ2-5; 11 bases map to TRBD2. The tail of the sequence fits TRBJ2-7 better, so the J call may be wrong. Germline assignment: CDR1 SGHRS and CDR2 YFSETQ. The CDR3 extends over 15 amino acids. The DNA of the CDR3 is TGCGCCAGCAGCTTGGGTAGCGGGGGGGCCGACGAGCAGTACTTC. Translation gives CASSLGSGGADEQYF.

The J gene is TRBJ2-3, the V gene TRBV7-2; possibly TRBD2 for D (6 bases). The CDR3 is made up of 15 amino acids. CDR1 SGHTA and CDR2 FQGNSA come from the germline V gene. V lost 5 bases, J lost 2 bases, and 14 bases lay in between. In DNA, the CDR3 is TGTGCCAGCAGCCGTCAAGCGGGCCACACAGATACGCAGTATTTT. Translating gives CASSRQAGHTDTQYF.

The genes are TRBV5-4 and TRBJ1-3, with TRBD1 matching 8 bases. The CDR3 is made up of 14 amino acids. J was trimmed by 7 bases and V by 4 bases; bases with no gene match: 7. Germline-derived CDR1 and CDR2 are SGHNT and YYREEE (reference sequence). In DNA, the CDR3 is TGTGCCAGCAGCCCGACAGGGGACGACAACACCATATATTTT. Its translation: CASSPTGDDNTIYF.

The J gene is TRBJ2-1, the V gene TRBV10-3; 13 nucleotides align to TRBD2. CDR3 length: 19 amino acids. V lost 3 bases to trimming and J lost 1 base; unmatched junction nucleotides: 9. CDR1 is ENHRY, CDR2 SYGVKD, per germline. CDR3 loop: CAISDSTTSGGLSYNEQFF. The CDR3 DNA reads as TGTGCCATCAGTGATTCCACGACTAGCGGGGGGCTATCCTACAATGAGCAGTTCTTC.

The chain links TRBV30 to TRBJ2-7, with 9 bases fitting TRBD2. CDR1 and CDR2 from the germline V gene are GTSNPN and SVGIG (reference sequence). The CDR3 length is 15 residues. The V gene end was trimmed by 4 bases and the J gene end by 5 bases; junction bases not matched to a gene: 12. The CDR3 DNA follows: TGTGCCTGGACCATTAGCGGGGGCCGGTTGGACGAGCAGTACTTC. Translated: CAWTISGGRLDEQYF.

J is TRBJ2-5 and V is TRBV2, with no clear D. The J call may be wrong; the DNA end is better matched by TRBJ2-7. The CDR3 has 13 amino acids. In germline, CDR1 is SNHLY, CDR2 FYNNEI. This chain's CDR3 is CANQSPYSYEQYF. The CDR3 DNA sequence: TGTGCCAACCAAAGCCCCTACTCCTACGAGCAGTACTTC.

The CDR3 nucleotides read TGTGCCAGCAGTTACGATATGGGACAGGATAATTCACCCCTCCACTTT. Protein: CASSYDMGQDNSPLHF. The gene calls are TRBV6-5 and TRBJ1-6; TRBD1 agrees at 8 bases. V was clipped by 2 bases and J by 5 bases; unmatched bases: 5. CDR3 length equals 16 residues. CDR1 and CDR2 from the germline V gene are MNHEY and SVGAGI.